This record concerns one T cell receptor beta chain sequence. Its target is not known. The treatment is: around 19 received Ad26.COV2.S at low or high dose, single or two shots; several received placebo; per-sample allocation not given. The samples were gathered on day 63 after the first injection of vaccine or placebo. Expressing Wuhan-strain SARS-CoV-2 spike, an Ad26 vector served as the vaccine. The sample belongs to a study of Ad26.COV2.S vaccination and SARS-CoV-2 variants. Across the whole study: The trial was COV1001 and the donor's arm was Ad26.COV2.S. Recipients of Ad26.COV2.S got it intramuscularly, once or twice 56 days apart.

Only in-frame clones appear in the TCRdb table, and some are missing; sequencing was by immunoSEQ multiplex PCR. The sample includes about 460,000 clones, nearly 90% of them seen just once. Study-wide points: A substantial breadth of spike-specific CD8+ and CD4+ T cell responses after vaccination has been reported.

The length of the CDR3 is 13 residues. The V gene's germline CDR1 is SQVTM and CDR2 ANQGSEA. V was pared by 4 bases and J by 3 bases, with 4 bases of the junction left unmatched. The chain employs TRBV29-1 and TRBJ2-3; TRBD1 aligns across 7 bases. The sample in question was peripheral blood, obtained in a trial of Ad26.COV2.S vaccine versus placebo. The sequence was collected from a person aged 18-60 years who received the Ad26.COV2.S COVID-19 vaccine or a placebo. CDR3 sequence (DNA): TGCAGCGTTGGACAGGGTTTGACAGATACGCAGTATTTT. Its translation: CSVGQGLTDTQYF.